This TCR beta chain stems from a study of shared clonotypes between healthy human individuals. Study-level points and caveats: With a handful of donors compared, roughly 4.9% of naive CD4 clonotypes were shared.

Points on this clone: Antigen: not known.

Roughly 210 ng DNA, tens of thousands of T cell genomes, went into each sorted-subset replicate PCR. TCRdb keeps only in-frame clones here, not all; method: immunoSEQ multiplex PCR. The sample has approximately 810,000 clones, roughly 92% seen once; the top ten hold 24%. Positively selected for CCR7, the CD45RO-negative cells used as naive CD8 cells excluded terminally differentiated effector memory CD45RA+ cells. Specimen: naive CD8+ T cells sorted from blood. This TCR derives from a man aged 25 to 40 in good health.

The CDR3 sequence: CSALTGKDYEQYF. In DNA form, the CDR3 reads TGCAGCGCCCTGACAGGGAAAGACTACGAGCAGTACTTC. The J gene is TRBJ2-7, the V gene TRBV29-1; TRBD1 matches 7 bases. CDR1 is SQVTM, CDR2 ANQGSEA, per germline. J lost 3 bases, V lost 7 bases, and 9 bases had no gene match. CDR3 length: 13 residues.